This TCR beta chain was captured in a study of technical replicates of blood from a handful of donors. Produced via immunoSEQ multiplex PCR; TCRdb's table is partial and in-frame only. The sample shows about 71,000 clones, roughly 96% of them seen only once. This TCR derives from a human donor in good health. The sequencing sample was made of T cells isolated from PBMCs.

CDR3 residues: CASSLYGGYNEQFF. The CDR3 DNA reads as TGTGCCAGCAGCTTATACGGAGGTTACAATGAGCAGTTCTTC. V usage is TRBV5-4 and J usage is TRBJ2-1; maybe TRBD2 (5 bases). Germline loops: CDR1 SGHNT, CDR2 YYREEE (reference sequence). The CDR3 is 14 residues long. The V end lost 2 bases, the J end lost 4 bases, and 10 bases lay between the germline ends.